The rows below give T cell receptor beta chains drawn from one sample of a study of blood T cell repertoires in COVID-19. Clones were read by immunoSEQ multiplex PCR, and TCRdb kept only the in-frame ones, dropping some. The sample lists 150,000 or so clones; more than 80% were seen once. The source material was peripheral blood. The receptors were sampled from a man aged 18 to 29 with COVID-19, enrolled during active disease. CDR3s include the opening cysteine and the closing phenylalanine or tryptophan.

v_gene | CDR3aa
TRBV30 | CAWSEVELALHF
TRBV24-1 | CATSPQRGSDTQYF
TRBV7-9 | CASSIRTGSYEQYF
TRBV6-5 | CASSYVPISYEQYF
TRBV4-2 | CASSQGQVNNSPLHF
TRBV27 | CASSPGAGESEQYF
TRBV7-2 | CASSLVPNTYEQYF
TRBV4-3 | CASSPQGAGYGYTF
TRBV7-6 | CASSLLQGSNYGYTF
TRBV10-3 | CAISEVSGRASEQYF
TRBV13 | CASSPGLAGGGKSYNEQFF
TRBV28 | CASSLITLSGYTF
TRBV7-9 | CASSLGKSNQPQHF
TRBV6-5 | CASSLGGRNPQHF
TRBV6-6 | CASSYEGSQETQYF
TRBV24-1 | CATSASGQRGEQYF
TRBV7-6 | CASSLGGTSGQETQYF
TRBV9 | CASSKFTSTDTQYF
TRBV7-2 | CASSLDPGSSYEQYF
TRBV9 | CASSVAWGQTDTQYF
TRBV24-1 | CATSGDFGTQYF
TRBV19 | CASRPASGGSYGYTF
TRBV5-4 | CASSLETGEPYEQYF
TRBV6-4 | CASSVASGSYEQYF
TRBV6-4 | CASSDGPAGIDTQYF
TRBV25-1 | CASSDGLAREQFF
TRBV19 | CASAPRLLTSGRIPYEQYF
TRBV28 | CASSSNARRGPDAFF
TRBV5-5 | CASSGGTSGGPNEQYF
TRBV27 | CASSPANRGNEQYF
TRBV11-2 | CASSWGLEETQYF
TRBV4-3 | CASSQDLGAYNEQFF
TRBV7-6 | CASSSGQTYSGNTIYF
TRBV7-2 | CASSLFSIGTDTQYF
TRBV13 | CASSLSTMTSGRAYEQFF
TRBV13 | CASSLGGTNEKLLF
TRBV21-1 | CASSKLNRLNYGYTF
TRBV28 | CASSVPGQGSHEQYF
TRBV11-2 | CASSLVLGDTQYF
TRBV28 | CASSLWTSPYEQYF